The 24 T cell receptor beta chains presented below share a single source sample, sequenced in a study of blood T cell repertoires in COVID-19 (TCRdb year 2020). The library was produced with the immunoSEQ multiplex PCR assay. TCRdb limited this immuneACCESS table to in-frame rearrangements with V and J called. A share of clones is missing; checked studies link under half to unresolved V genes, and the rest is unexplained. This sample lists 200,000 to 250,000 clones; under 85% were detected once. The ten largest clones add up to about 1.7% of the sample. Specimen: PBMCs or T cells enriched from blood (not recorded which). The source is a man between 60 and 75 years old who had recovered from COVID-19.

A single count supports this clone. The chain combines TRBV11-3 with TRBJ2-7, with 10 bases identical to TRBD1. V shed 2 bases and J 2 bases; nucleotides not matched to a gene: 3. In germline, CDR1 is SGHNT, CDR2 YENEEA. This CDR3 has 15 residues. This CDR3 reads CASSLIGQGAYEQYF. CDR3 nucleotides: TGTGCCAGCAGCTTAATTGGACAGGGGGCCTACGAGCAGTACTTC.

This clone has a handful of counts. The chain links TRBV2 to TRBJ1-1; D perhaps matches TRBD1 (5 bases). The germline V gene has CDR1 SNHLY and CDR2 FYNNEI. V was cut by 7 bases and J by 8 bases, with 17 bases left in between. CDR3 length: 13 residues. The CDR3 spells CASTPQRGGEAFF. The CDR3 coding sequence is TGTGCCAGCACCCCTCAGCGGGGGGGGGAAGCTTTCTTT.

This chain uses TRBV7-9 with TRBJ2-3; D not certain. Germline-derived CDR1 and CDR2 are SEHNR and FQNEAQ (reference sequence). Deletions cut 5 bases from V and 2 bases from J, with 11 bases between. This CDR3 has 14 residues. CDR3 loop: CASSQAGYTDTQYF. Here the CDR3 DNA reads TGTGCCAGCAGCCAGGCCGGCTACACAGATACGCAGTATTTT.

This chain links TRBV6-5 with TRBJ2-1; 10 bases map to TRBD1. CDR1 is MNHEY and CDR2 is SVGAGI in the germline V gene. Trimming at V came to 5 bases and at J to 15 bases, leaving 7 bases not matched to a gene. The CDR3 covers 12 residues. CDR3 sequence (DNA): TGTGCCAGCAGTAAACCGGGACAGGGGCGGTTCTTC. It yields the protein CASSKPGQGRFF.

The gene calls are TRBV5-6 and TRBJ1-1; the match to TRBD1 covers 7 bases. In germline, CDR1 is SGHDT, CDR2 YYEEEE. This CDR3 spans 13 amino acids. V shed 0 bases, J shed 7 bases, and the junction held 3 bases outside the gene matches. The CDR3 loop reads CASSLGRGDEAFF. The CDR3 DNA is TGTGCCAGCAGCTTGGGCAGGGGGGATGAAGCTTTCTTT. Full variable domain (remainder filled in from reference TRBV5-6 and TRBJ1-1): DAGVTQSPTHLIKTRGQQVTLRCSPKSGHDTVSWYQQALGQGPQFIFQYYEEEERQRGNFPDRFSGHQFPNYSSELNVNALLLGDSALYLCASSLGRGDEAFFGQGTRLTVV.

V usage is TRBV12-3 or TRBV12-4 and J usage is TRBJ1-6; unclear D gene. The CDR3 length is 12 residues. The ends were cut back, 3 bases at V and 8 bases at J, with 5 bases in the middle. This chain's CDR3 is CASSFSDSPLHF. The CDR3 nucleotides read TGTGCCAGCAGTTTTTCCGATTCACCCCTCCACTTT.

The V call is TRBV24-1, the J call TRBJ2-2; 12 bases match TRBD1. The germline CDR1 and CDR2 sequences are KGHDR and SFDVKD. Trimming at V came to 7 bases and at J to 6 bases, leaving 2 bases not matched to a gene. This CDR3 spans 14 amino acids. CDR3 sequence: CATRGQGASGELFF. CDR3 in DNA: TGTGCCACCAGGGGACAGGGGGCATCCGGGGAGCTGTTTTTT.

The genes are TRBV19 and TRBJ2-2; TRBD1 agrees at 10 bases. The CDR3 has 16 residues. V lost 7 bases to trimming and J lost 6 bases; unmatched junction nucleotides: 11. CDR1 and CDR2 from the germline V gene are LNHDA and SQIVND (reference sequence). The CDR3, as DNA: TGTGCCAGTACCCACCGCCGGGACAGGGGAGCCGGGGAGCTGTTTTTT. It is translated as CASTHRRDRGAGELFF.

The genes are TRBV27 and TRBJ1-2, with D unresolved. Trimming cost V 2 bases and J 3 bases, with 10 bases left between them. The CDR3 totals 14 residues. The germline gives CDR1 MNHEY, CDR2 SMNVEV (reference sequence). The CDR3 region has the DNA TGTGCCAGCAGTTTACACCCCGGGTACTATGGCTACACCTTC. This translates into CASSLHPGYYGYTF.

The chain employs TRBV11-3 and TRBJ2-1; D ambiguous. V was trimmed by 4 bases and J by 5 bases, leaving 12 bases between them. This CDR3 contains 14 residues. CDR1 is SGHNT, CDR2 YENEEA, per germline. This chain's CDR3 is CASSSVYPNNEQFF. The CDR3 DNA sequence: TGTGCCAGCAGCTCGGTCTACCCAAACAATGAGCAGTTCTTC.

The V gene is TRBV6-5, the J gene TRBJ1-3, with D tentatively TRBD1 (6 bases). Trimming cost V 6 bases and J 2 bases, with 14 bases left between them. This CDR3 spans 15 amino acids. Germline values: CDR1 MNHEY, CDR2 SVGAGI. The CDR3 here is CASRSPGATGNTIYF. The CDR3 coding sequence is TGTGCCAGCAGGTCCCCAGGGGCTACTGGAAACACCATATATTTT.

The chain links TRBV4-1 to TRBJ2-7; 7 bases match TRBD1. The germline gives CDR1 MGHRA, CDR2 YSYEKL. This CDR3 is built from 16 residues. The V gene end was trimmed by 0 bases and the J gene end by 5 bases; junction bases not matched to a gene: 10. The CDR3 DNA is TGCGCCAGCAGCCAAGAGGCGGCCAGGGGGTTCGACGAGCAGTACTTC. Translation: CASSQEAARGFDEQYF.

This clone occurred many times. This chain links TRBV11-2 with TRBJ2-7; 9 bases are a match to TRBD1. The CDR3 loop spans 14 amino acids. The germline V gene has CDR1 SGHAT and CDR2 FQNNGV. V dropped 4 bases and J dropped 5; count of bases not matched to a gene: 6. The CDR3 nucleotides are TGTGCCAGCAGCTCGGGGACAGGGCCCCACGAGCAGTACTTC. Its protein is CASSSGTGPHEQYF.

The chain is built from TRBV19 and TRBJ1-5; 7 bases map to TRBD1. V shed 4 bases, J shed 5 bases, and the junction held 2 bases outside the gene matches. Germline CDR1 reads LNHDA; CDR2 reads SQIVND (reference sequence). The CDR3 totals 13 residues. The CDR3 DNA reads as TGTGCCAGTAGTAGGACAGGACATCAGCCCCAGCATTTT. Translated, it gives CASSRTGHQPQHF.

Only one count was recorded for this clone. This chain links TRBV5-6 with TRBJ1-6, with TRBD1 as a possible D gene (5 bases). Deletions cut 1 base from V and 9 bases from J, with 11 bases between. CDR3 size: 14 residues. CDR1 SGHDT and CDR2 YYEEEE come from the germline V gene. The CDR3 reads CASSLTGLSSPLHF. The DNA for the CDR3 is TGTGCCAGCAGCTTGACAGGCCTGAGTTCACCCCTCCACTTT.

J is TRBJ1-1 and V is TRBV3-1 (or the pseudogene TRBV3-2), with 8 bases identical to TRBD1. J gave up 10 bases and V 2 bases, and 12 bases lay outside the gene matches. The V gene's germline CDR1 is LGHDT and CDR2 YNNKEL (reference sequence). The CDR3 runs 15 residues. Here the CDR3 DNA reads TGTGCCAGCAGCCAATGGGCAGGGGGCAAGCAATTAGCTTTCTTT. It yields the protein CASSQWAGGKQLAFF.

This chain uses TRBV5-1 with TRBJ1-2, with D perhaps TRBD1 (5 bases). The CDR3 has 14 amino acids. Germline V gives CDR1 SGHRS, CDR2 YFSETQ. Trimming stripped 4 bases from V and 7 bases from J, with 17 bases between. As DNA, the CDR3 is TGCGCCAGCAGCCTGGGGCAGGCCGCTCGTGGCTACACCTTC. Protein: CASSLGQAARGYTF.

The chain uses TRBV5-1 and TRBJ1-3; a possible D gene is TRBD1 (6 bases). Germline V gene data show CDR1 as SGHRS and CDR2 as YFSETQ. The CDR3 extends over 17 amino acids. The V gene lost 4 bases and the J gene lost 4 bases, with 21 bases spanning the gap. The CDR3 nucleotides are TGCGCCAGCAGCCCGTTTACCCGACCACAGGGAGGAAACACCATATATTTT. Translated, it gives CASSPFTRPQGGNTIYF.

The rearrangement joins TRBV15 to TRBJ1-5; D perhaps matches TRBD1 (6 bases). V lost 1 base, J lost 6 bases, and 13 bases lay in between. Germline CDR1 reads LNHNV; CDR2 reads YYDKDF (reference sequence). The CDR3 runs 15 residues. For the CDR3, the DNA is TGTGCCACCAGCAGAGCGGGGGGGCAGGTTCAGCCCCAGCATTTT. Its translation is CATSRAGGQVQPQHF.

The DNA of the CDR3 is TGTGCCAGCAGTGGGGCGGGTAATTCACCCCTCCACTTT. This gives the protein CASSGAGNSPLHF. This rearrangement joins TRBV2 to TRBJ1-6; D is unresolved. V lost 4 bases, J lost 6 bases, and 7 bases lay in between. This CDR3 contains 13 residues. Per germline, CDR1 SNHLY and CDR2 FYNNEI.

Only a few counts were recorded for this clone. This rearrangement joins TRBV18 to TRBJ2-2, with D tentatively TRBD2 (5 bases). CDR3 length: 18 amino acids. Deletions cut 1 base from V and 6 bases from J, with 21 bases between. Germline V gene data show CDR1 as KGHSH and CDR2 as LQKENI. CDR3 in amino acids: CASSPRFSGSGSAGELFF. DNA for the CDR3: TGTGCCAGCTCACCACGCTTTTCTGGGTCGGGGAGTGCCGGGGAGCTGTTTTTT. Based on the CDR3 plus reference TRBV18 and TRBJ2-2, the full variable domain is NAGVMQNPRHLVRRRGQEARLRCSPMKGHSHVYWYRQLPEEGLKFMVYLQKENIIDESGMPKERFSAEFPKEGPSILRIQQVVRGDSAAYFCASSPRFSGSGSAGELFFGEGSRLTVL.

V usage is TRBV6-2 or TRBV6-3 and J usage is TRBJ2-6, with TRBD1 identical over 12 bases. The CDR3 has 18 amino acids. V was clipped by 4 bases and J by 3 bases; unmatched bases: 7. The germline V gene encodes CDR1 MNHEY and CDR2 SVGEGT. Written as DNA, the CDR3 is TGTGCCAGCAGTTCGGGACAGGGGGCGCGTAGTGGGGCCAACGTCCTGACTTTC. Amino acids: CASSSGQGARSGANVLTF.

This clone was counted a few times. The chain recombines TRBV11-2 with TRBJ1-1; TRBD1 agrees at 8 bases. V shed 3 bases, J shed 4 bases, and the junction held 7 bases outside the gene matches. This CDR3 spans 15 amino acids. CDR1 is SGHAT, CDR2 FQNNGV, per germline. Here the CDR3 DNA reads TGTGCCAGCAGCTTGACCGGACAGGGCGGCACTGAAGCTTTCTTT. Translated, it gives CASSLTGQGGTEAFF.

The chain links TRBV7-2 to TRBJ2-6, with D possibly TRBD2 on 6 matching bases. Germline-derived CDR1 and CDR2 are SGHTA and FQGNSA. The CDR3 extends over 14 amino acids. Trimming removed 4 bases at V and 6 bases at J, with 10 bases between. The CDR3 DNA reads TGTGCCAGCAGCTCTAGACTAGAGGCCAACGTCCTGACTTTC. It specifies CASSSRLEANVLTF.